The 21 T cell receptor beta chains below all came from one sample that was sequenced in a study of blood T cell repertoires in COVID-19. Generated by immunoSEQ multiplex PCR, the TCRdb table keeps only in-frame clones and is missing some. The sample includes roughly 100,000 clones, 65% to 90% of them seen just once. Sequencing was performed on peripheral blood. All receptors come from a man aged 50-60 years with acute or convalescent COVID-19.

This chain uses TRBV29-1 with TRBJ1-2; no reliable D call. V was pared by 6 bases and J by 1 base, with 9 bases between. The germline V gene encodes CDR1 SQVTM and CDR2 ANQGSEA. The CDR3 sequence is 12 residues long. The CDR3 DNA reads TGCAGCGTCAACCTAAATAACTATGGCTACACCTTC. Protein product: CSVNLNNYGYTF. Using reference TRBV29-1 and TRBJ1-2 for the parts outside the CDR3, the full variable domain is SAVISQKPSRDICQRGTSLTIQCQVDSQVTMMFWYRQQPGQSLTLIATANQGSEATYESGFVIDKFPISRPNLTFSTLTVSNMSPEDSSIYLCSVNLNNYGYTFGSGTRLTVV.

The V and J genes are TRBV24-1 and TRBJ2-5, with 9 nucleotides matching TRBD1. Germline V gives CDR1 KGHDR, CDR2 SFDVKD. The CDR3 is 15 residues long. V lost 3 bases to trimming and J lost 4 bases; unmatched junction nucleotides: 5. The CDR3 loop is CATSDPGQGSETQYF. The CDR3 DNA follows: TGTGCCACCAGTGATCCTGGACAGGGGTCAGAGACCCAGTACTTC.

The chain joins TRBV27 to TRBJ1-2; possible D gene TRBD1, 6 bases. V was cut by 2 bases and J by 2 bases, with 12 bases left in between. Per the germline V gene, CDR1 is MNHEY and CDR2 is SMNVEV (reference sequence). This CDR3 is 15 amino acids long. CDR3 coding DNA: TGTGCCAGCAGTTTAATCAGGGACACCAACTATGGCTACACCTTC. Its protein is CASSLIRDTNYGYTF.

The V and J genes are TRBV19 and TRBJ2-1; 12 positions agree with TRBD2. The CDR3 sequence is 15 residues long. CDR1 and CDR2 from the germline V gene are LNHDA and SQIVND (reference sequence). V was pared by 5 bases and J by 3 bases, with 2 bases of the junction left unmatched. The CDR3 protein is CASSWTSGIYNEQFF. In DNA form, the CDR3 reads TGTGCCAGTAGTTGGACTAGCGGGATCTACAATGAGCAGTTCTTC.

This chain uses TRBV12-5 with TRBJ2-7; 7 nucleotides match TRBD2. This CDR3 contains 16 residues. V lost 0 bases to trimming and J lost 6 bases; unmatched junction nucleotides: 11. Germline assignment: CDR1 LGHNT and CDR2 FRNRAP. CDR3 sequence (DNA): TGTGCTAGTGGTTTGGTAGGGAGGGCGGACCAGGGCGAGCAGTACTTC. Translating gives CASGLVGRADQGEQYF.

The J gene is TRBJ1-4, the V gene TRBV5-1; D perhaps matches TRBD1 (6 bases). The CDR3 has 15 residues. The germline gives CDR1 SGHRS, CDR2 YFSETQ. Trimming removed 5 bases at V and 0 bases at J, with 11 bases between. DNA of the CDR3: TGCGCCAGCAGAAGACAGGAGACAACTAATGAAAAACTGTTTTTT. It yields the protein CASRRQETTNEKLFF.

The V gene is TRBV18, the J gene TRBJ1-3; TRBD1 agrees at 9 bases. Trimming at V came to 6 bases and at J to 2 bases, leaving 5 bases not matched to a gene. Looked up from germline, CDR1 is KGHSH and CDR2 is LQKENI. The CDR3 is 15 residues long. CDR3 in DNA: TGTGCCAGCTCGGACGGGACAGGGCCTGGAAACACCATATATTTT. Its protein product is CASSDGTGPGNTIYF.

The CDR3 reads CASSARDSGGPYEQYF. The CDR3 nucleotides read TGTGCCAGCAGTGCTCGGGATTCAGGGGGACCCTACGAGCAGTACTTC. The J gene is TRBJ2-7, the V gene TRBV25-1; 7 positions agree with TRBD1. CDR3 length: 16 residues. V lost 4 bases, J lost 2 bases, and 11 bases stayed unmatched. Per the germline V gene, CDR1 is MGHDK and CDR2 is SYGVNS.

This chain links TRBV3-1 (or the pseudogene TRBV3-2) with TRBJ1-2; 10 bases match TRBD1. The ends lost 1 base at V and 5 bases at J; junction bases unmatched: 4. The CDR3 is 15 amino acids. Germline V CDR1 and CDR2: LGHDT, YNNKEL (reference sequence). DNA for the CDR3: TGTGCCAGCAGCCAAGTGACAGGGGGCCGGTATGGCTACACCTTC. Protein: CASSQVTGGRYGYTF.

The rearrangement uses TRBV13 and TRBJ2-1, with TRBD2 matching over 8 bases. V was clipped by 1 base and J by 2 bases; unmatched bases: 7. The CDR3 length is 17 residues. CDR1 is PRHDT, CDR2 FYEKMQ, per germline (reference sequence). CDR3 sequence reads: CASSLAGGPKTYNEQFF. CDR3 bases: TGTGCCAGCAGCTTAGCGGGAGGGCCCAAGACCTACAATGAGCAGTTCTTC. The variable domain in full, with the rest retrieved from reference TRBV13 and TRBJ2-1, is AAGVIQSPRHLIKEKRETATLKCYPIPRHDTVYWYQQGPGQDPQFLISFYEKMQSDKGSIPDRFSAQQFSDYHSELNMSSLELGDSALYFCASSLAGGPKTYNEQFFGPGTRLTVL.

This clone appeared a single time. V usage is TRBV28 and J usage is TRBJ2-1; D possibly corresponds to TRBD2 (6 bases). CDR1 is MDHEN, CDR2 SYDVKM, per germline. The CDR3 has 15 amino acids. Trimming took 1 base from V and 5 from J, leaving 12 bases between them. The CDR3 loop is CASSLSAGNHNEQFF. DNA of the CDR3: TGTGCCAGCAGTTTATCGGCGGGGAACCACAATGAGCAGTTCTTC.

J is TRBJ2-6 and V is TRBV11-3; no clear D. Trimming cost V 3 bases and J 3 bases, with 3 bases left between them. This CDR3 comprises 13 residues. Germline CDR1 and CDR2: SGHNT and YENEEA. CDR3 nucleotide sequence: TGTGCCAGCAGCTTCGGTGGGGCCAACGTCCTGACTTTC. It specifies CASSFGGANVLTF.

The table lists this clone with a count of one. This chain uses TRBV30 with TRBJ2-7; no definite D call. Trimming took 2 bases from V and 0 from J, leaving 11 bases between them. The V gene's germline CDR1 is GTSNPN and CDR2 SVGIG (reference sequence). This CDR3 is built from 14 residues. The CDR3 sequence: CAWSFSPTSYEQYF. The CDR3 bases are TGTGCCTGGAGTTTTTCACCTACCTCCTACGAGCAGTACTTC.

This clone has just a few counts. The chain joins TRBV4-2 to TRBJ1-1, with a tentative D call TRBD1 (5 bases). CDR1 LGHNA and CDR2 YNFKEQ come from the germline V gene. Between the trimmed V and J ends, which lost 4 bases and 5 bases, there was a span of 14 bases. The CDR3 length is 14 residues. The chain's CDR3 is CASSRGGGGTEAFF. CDR3 nucleotides: TGTGCCAGCAGCCGCGGGGGTGGGGGTACTGAAGCTTTCTTT.

This chain uses TRBV28 with TRBJ2-7, with 12 positions matching TRBD2. This CDR3 is 14 amino acids long. The junction had 3 bases not matched to a gene; V was cut back by 9 bases and J by 0 bases. Germline V gene sequence: CDR1 MDHEN, CDR2 SYDVKM. CDR3 bases: TGTGCCAGAGGGACTAGCGGGCTCTCCTACGAGCAGTACTTC. Protein: CARGTSGLSYEQYF. Variable domain in full (rest from reference TRBV28 and TRBJ2-7): DVKVTQSSRYLVKRTGEKVFLECVQDMDHENMFWYRQDPGLGLRLIYFSYDVKMKEKGDIPEGYSVSREKKERFSLILESASTNQTSMYLCARGTSGLSYEQYFGPGTRLTVT.

This clone was seen more than once but under ten times. The chain employs TRBV6-5 and TRBJ2-7; 9 bases match TRBD2. The V gene end was trimmed by 2 bases and the J gene end by 5 bases; junction bases not matched to a gene: 4. CDR1 and CDR2 (germline): MNHEY, SVGAGI. CDR3 size: 14 residues. In DNA, the CDR3 is TGTGCCAGCAGTTACAGCGGGACTAGCCACGAGCAGTACTTC. This encodes CASSYSGTSHEQYF.

The rearrangement joins TRBV6-5 to TRBJ1-2, with D uncertain. CDR3 length equals 12 residues. Germline lookup yields CDR1 MNHEY and CDR2 SVGAGI. Trimming cost V 8 bases and J 5 bases, with 12 bases left between them. The CDR3 DNA reads as TGTGCCAGCGTTAGTTTCGGGTATGGCTACACCTTC. Protein: CASVSFGYGYTF.

This rearrangement joins TRBV7-9 to TRBJ1-2, with 10 bases fitting TRBD1. V lost 3 bases and J lost 7; bases outside the gene matches: 5. The V gene's germline CDR1 is SEHNR and CDR2 FQNEAQ (reference sequence). CDR3 size: 14 residues. The chain's CDR3 is CASSLETGGSGYTF. DNA of the CDR3: TGTGCCAGCAGCTTGGAGACAGGGGGCAGTGGCTACACCTTC.

V and J are TRBV3-1 (or the pseudogene TRBV3-2) and TRBJ2-7; D is undetermined. This CDR3 has 12 amino acids. The germline V gene encodes CDR1 LGHDT and CDR2 YNNKEL (reference sequence). V gave up 6 bases and J gave up 5 bases, with 11 bases separating them. The CDR3 region is CASSPSQHEQYF. The CDR3 coding sequence is TGTGCCAGCAGTCCTTCACAACACGAGCAGTACTTC.

This chain links TRBV9 with TRBJ1-1, with TRBD1 as a possible D gene (6 bases). Germline V gene data show CDR1 as SGDLS and CDR2 as YYNGEE. Trimming shortened V by 4 bases and J by 4 bases, and 17 bases separated the two germline ends. This CDR3 is built from 15 residues. The CDR3 nucleotides read TGTGCCAGCAGCCCTAGAGCAGGGGTGGGCACTGAAGCTTTCTTT. Translating it yields CASSPRAGVGTEAFF.

The rearrangement links TRBV7-3 to TRBJ2-5, with a tentative D call TRBD1 (7 bases). Germline-derived CDR1 and CDR2 are SGHTA and FQGTGA. The CDR3 sequence is 15 residues long. V lost 3 bases, J lost 0 bases, and 11 bases lay in between. CDR3: CASSFRGTDQETQYF. Here the CDR3 DNA reads TGTGCCAGCAGCTTCCGCGGGACAGACCAAGAGACCCAGTACTTC.